The TCR beta chain under discussion was sequenced for a study of T cell clusters in autoimmune cytopenias. One tube held mixed TRB-A and TRB-B primer pools for touch-down PCR. From its re-call of the multiplex PCR reads, TCRdb lists each CDR3 protein once, without DNA. The repertoire table contains thousands of distinct CDR3 sequences. Each sample's input was around 250 ng genomic DNA, 30,000 to 45,000 genome equivalents. The CDR3 contains 13 residues. Germline V lookup: CDR1 SSHAT, CDR2 FNYEAQ (reference sequence). This sample also belongs to another study, concerning T cell repertoires in aging, cancer and after chemotherapy. As that report states: Healthy donor repertoires were recorded over several months to years and showed clear clonal overlap.

V usage is TRBV7-7 and J usage is TRBJ2-1; TCRdb's D gene call, TRBD1, goes unchecked for lack of DNA. This receptor was taken from a human donor in good health. Sequencing used peripheral blood. The CDR3 is CASSRFGWDEQFF.